These T cell receptor beta chains were read from a single sample in a study of T cell responses to AZD1222 COVID-19 vaccine. Using immunoSEQ multiplex PCR, the repertoire was profiled, and TCRdb retains in-frame clones only, with some absent. Here the sample spans roughly 150,000 clones, 85% to 90% being singletons. The sequencing used peripheral blood, collected 28 days after the second AZD1222 dose. Receptors were obtained from an adult who received the AZD1222 COVID-19 vaccine. CDR3s include the opening cysteine and the closing phenylalanine or tryptophan. D genes are given only for firm matches. A row's size may be missing; if present it is once, few, many or a size class.

>TRBV5-6|-|TRBJ2-3|TRBD2
TGTGCCAGCAGCTTTCCTAGCGGGTCCACAGATACGCAGTATTTT
CASSFPSGSTDTQYF
>TRBV6-5|-|TRBJ2-1|TRBD2
TGTGCCAGCAGTTCTCTAGCGGGAGGGACCTACAATGAGCAGTTCTTC
CASSSLAGGTYNEQFF
>TRBV2|-|TRBJ1-5|-
TGTGCCAGCAGTGGGTGGGGGGATGGCAATCAGCCCCAGCATTTT
CASSGWGDGNQPQHF
>TRBV5-1|-|TRBJ2-2|TRBD2
TGCGCCACCCAACCGACTAGCGGGAGGGACACCGGGGAGCTGTTTTTT
CATQPTSGRDTGELFF
>TRBV13|-|TRBJ2-3|-
TGTGCCAGCAGCTTAGGGGGGGCTAACACAGATACGCAGTATTTT
CASSLGGANTDTQYF
>TRBV6-5|-|TRBJ2-1|-
TGTGCCAGCAGGAGAGGGGAAGGAGGGTACAATGAGCAGTTCTTC
CASRRGEGGYNEQFF
>TRBV9|once|TRBJ2-3|TRBD2
TGTGCCAGCAGCGTGGCTAGCGGGAGCACAGATACGCAGTATTTT
CASSVASGSTDTQYF
>TRBV9|once|TRBJ2-3|-
TGTGCCAGCAGCGTAGTTGGCAGTTTGGGGGATACGCAGTATTTT
CASSVVGSLGDTQYF
>TRBV4-1|-|TRBJ2-1|TRBD1
TGCGCCAGCAGCCACCCCCGAGACAGGGGGCAAAATGAGCAGTTCTTC
CASSHPRDRGQNEQFF
>TRBV11-2|-|TRBJ1-1|-
TGTGCCAGCAGCTTAAGTCTCACATCTGAAGCTTTCTTT
CASSLSLTSEAFF
>TRBV19|-|TRBJ2-1|-
TGTGCCAGTAGTATAGATCTCGGGGCCCTGGGCTACAATGAGCAGTTCTTC
CASSIDLGALGYNEQFF
>TRBV27|-|TRBJ2-7|TRBD1
TGTGCCAGCAGTTCCTCGACAGGGGCGATCTCCTACGAGCAGTACTTC
CASSSSTGAISYEQYF
>TRBV9|-|TRBJ1-2|TRBD1
TGTGCCAGCAGCGCCCGACAGGGGTATGGCTACACCTTC
CASSARQGYGYTF
>TRBV29-1|-|TRBJ1-1|-
TGCAGCGTTGAAGGGGCTGAAGCTTTCTTT
CSVEGAEAFF
>TRBV2|-|TRBJ1-5|-
TGTGCCAGCAGGGATACAGGGATCAGCAATCAGCCCCAGCATTTT
CASRDTGISNQPQHF
>TRBV5-1|-|TRBJ1-1|-
TGCGCCAGCAGCTTGGGCGGGGCAAGGGGTACTGAAGCTTTCTTT
CASSLGGARGTEAFF
>TRBV5-6|-|TRBJ1-6|-
TGTGCCAGCAGACTTGGCGACAGAACCAATTCACCCCTCCACTTT
CASRLGDRTNSPLHF
>TRBV3-1/TRBV3-2|-|TRBJ2-4|-
TGTGCCAGCAGCCAAGAAGGGCAGCTAAAAAACATTCAGTACTTC
CASSQEGQLKNIQYF
>TRBV13|-|TRBJ2-1|TRBD2
TGTGCCAGCAGCCTAGCGGGAGGGCCGTTATACAATGAGCAGTTCTTC
CASSLAGGPLYNEQFF
>TRBV30|-|TRBJ2-2|-
TGTGCCTGGAGGGTAAACACCGGGGAGCTGTTTTTT
CAWRVNTGELFF
>TRBV5-1|-|TRBJ1-1|-
TGCGCCAGCAGGATCGACGACGTAGACACTGAAGCTTTCTTT
CASRIDDVDTEAFF
>TRBV11-2|-|TRBJ1-2|-
TGTGCCAGCAGTAACTCTAGGGGCAGCTATGGCTACACCTTC
CASSNSRGSYGYTF
>TRBV24-1|-|TRBJ1-2|-
TGTGCCACCAGTGATTTCGACAGCTCTGGCTACACCTTC
CATSDFDSSGYTF
>TRBV7-8|-|TRBJ1-3|-
TGTGCCAGCAGCTCTATGGACACCATATATTTT
CASSSMDTIYF
>TRBV5-8|-|TRBJ2-6|-
TGTGCCAGCAGCTTGGGGGTTGGGGCCAACGTCCTGACTTTC
CASSLGVGANVLTF
>TRBV5-1|once|TRBJ1-2|-
TGCGCCAGCAGCTTGTTGGGGTTAGCTGGCTACACCTTC
CASSLLGLAGYTF
>TRBV5-1|-|TRBJ2-1|TRBD2
TGCGCCAGCAGCCTTTTAGCGGGTATGGATTTGGGGCGGGGGCAGTTCTTC
CASSLLAGMDLGRGQFF
>TRBV19|once|TRBJ1-4|TRBD1
TGTGCCAGTAGTCCCGACAGGGTTAATGAAAAACTGTTTTTT
CASSPDRVNEKLFF
>TRBV5-6|-|TRBJ2-3|TRBD1
TGTGCCAGCAGCTTTACAGGGGGCGCAGATACGCAGTATTTT
CASSFTGGADTQYF
>TRBV20-1|-|TRBJ1-2|-
TGCAGTGCTAGTAGTGGGGCGAGCAGCTATGGCTACACCTTC
CSASSGASSYGYTF
>TRBV7-2|-|TRBJ2-5|-
TGTGCCAGCAGCTCCCCCGGGAGACAAGGAGAGACCCAGTACTTC
CASSSPGRQGETQYF
>TRBV10-2|-|TRBJ1-4|-
TGCGCCAGCAGTGAATCGAGATATAATGAAAAACTGTTTTTT
CASSESRYNEKLFF
>TRBV29-1|-|TRBJ1-1|-
TGCAGCGTTGAAGGGGAGGGCACCTTGAACACTGAAGCTTTCTTT
CSVEGEGTLNTEAFF
>TRBV6-5|-|TRBJ1-1|TRBD1
TGTGCCAGCAGGAGACAGGGGCTTCCGAACACTGAAGCTTTCTTT
CASRRQGLPNTEAFF
>TRBV28|-|TRBJ1-2|-
TGTGCCAGCGGATACAGGGCAGGAAAAGGTCGGGGCTACACCTTC
CASGYRAGKGRGYTF
>TRBV11-3|-|TRBJ2-1|TRBD2
TGTGCCAGCAGCCCACGGGGGGGCTCCTACAATGAGCAGTTCTTC
CASSPRGGSYNEQFF
>TRBV10-3|-|TRBJ1-1|TRBD1
TGTGCCATCAGGAAAACAGGGGGCGGGAACACTGAAGCTTTCTTT
CAIRKTGGGNTEAFF
>TRBV9|-|TRBJ1-2|-
TGTGCCAGCCGGACAAGCGGGGAGAACTATGGCTACACCTTC
CASRTSGENYGYTF
>TRBV12-3/TRBV12-4|-|TRBJ1-1|-
TGTGCCACCAAGGCGTCTTCTAAAGCTTTCTTT
CATKASSKAFF
>TRBV28|-|TRBJ1-5|-
TGTGCCAGCAGTCTTTGGGGGGGCAATCAGCCCCAGCATTTT
CASSLWGGNQPQHF
>TRBV18|-|TRBJ1-6|TRBD1
TGTGCCAGCTCACTGGACAGGATTTCCAATTCACCCCTCCACTTT
CASSLDRISNSPLHF
>TRBV5-1|-|TRBJ1-1|TRBD1
TGCGCCAGCAGCCCGACAGGGGGGGTCACTGAAGCTTTCTTT
CASSPTGGVTEAFF
>TRBV29-1|-|TRBJ1-1|-
TGCAGCGTTTTTAACACTGAAGCTTTCTTT
CSVFNTEAFF
>TRBV30|-|TRBJ1-1|-
TGTGCCTGGACTCCACAGGTGTTGAACACTGAAGCTTTCTTT
CAWTPQVLNTEAFF
>TRBV27|-|TRBJ1-5|-
TGTGCCAGCAGTTTATATGGGGGCGTTCAGCCCCAGCATTTT
CASSLYGGVQPQHF
>TRBV6-5|once|TRBJ1-2|TRBD1
TGTGCCAGCACCAGGGGGCGGACTAACTATGGCTACACCTTC
CASTRGRTNYGYTF
>TRBV5-5|-|TRBJ2-5|-
TGTGCCAGCAGCTTGGTTCGCAGGGAAGAGACCCAGTACTTC
CASSLVRREETQYF
>TRBV2|-|TRBJ1-5|-
TGTGCCAGCAGTGAAGGCCATCTCCCCGGAAATCAGCCCCAGCATTTT
CASSEGHLPGNQPQHF
>TRBV5-4|-|TRBJ2-2|-
TGTGCCAGCAGCTTGTGGACCGGGGAGCTGTTTTTT
CASSLWTGELFF